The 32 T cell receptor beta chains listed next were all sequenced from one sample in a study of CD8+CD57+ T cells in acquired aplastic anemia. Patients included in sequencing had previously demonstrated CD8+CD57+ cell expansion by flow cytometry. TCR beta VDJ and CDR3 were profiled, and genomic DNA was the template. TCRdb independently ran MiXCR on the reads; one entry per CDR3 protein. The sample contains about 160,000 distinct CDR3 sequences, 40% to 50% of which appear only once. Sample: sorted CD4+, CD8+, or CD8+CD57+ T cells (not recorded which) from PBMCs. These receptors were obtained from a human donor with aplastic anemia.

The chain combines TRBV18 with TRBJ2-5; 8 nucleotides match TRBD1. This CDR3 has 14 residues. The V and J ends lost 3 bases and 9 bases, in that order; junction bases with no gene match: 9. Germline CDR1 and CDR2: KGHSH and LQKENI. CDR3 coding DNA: TGTGCCAGCTCACCGGACAGGGTCAATCAGCCCCAGTACTTC. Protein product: CASSPDRVNQPQYF.

The CDR3 DNA sequence: TGCAGTGCTAGAGATCCTAGCGGGAGCTCCACAGATACGCAGTATTTT. Its translation is CSARDPSGSSTDTQYF. This chain uses TRBV20-1 with TRBJ2-3; 10 bases match TRBD2. CDR3 length: 16 amino acids. Germline CDR1 is DFQATT and CDR2 is SNEGSKA (reference sequence). V was clipped by 0 bases and J by 2 bases; unmatched bases: 5.

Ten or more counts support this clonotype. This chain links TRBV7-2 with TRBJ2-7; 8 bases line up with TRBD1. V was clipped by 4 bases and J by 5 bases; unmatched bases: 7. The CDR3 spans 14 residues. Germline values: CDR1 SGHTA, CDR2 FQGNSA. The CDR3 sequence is CASSSRTGLNEQYF. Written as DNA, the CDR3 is TGTGCCAGCAGCTCCCGGACAGGGCTAAACGAGCAGTACTTC.

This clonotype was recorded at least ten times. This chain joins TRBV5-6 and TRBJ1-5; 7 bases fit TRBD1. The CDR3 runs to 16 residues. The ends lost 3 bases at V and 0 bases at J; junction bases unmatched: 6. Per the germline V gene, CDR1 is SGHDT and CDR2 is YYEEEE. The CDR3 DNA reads TGTGCCAGCAGCTGGGGTACAGGGGATAGCAATCAGCCCCAGCATTTT. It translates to CASSWGTGDSNQPQHF.

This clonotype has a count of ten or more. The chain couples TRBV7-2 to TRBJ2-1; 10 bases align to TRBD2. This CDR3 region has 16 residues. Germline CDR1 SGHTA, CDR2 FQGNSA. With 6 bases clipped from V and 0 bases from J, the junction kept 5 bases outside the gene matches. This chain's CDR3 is CASSELAGASYNEQFF. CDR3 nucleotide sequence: TGTGCCAGCAGTGAGCTAGCGGGAGCCTCCTACAATGAGCAGTTCTTC. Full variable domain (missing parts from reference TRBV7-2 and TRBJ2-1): GAGVSQSPSNKVTEKGKDVELRCDPISGHTALYWYRQSLGQGLEFLIYFQGNSAPDKSGLPSDRFSAERTGGSVSTLTIQRTQQEDSAVYLCASSELAGASYNEQFFGPGTRLTVL.

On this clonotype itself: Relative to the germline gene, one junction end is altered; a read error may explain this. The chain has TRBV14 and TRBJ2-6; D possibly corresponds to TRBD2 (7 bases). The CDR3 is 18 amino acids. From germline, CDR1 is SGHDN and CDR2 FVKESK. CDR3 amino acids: CASSRHGGRMAGANVLTF. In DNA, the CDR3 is TGTGCCAGCAGCAGACACGGGGGGCGTATGGCTGGAGCCAACGTCCTGACTTTC.

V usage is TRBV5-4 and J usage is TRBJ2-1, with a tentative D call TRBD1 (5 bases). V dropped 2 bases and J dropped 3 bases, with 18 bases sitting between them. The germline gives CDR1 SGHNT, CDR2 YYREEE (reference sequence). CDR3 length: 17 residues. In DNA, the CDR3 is TGTGCCAGCAGCTTCGATCCGGGCAGACAGTTCTACAATGAGCAGTTCTTC. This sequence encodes CASSFDPGRQFYNEQFF.

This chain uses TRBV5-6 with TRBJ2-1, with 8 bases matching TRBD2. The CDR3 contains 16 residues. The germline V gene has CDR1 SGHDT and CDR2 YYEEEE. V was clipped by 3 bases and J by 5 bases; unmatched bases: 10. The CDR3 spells CASSSPGLGTDNEQFF. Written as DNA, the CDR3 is TGTGCCAGCAGCTCGCCGGGACTAGGGACCGACAATGAGCAGTTCTTC.

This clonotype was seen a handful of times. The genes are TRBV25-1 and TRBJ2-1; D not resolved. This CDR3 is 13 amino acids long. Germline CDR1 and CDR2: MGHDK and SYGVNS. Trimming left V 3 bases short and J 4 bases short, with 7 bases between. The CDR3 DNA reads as TGTGCCAGCAGTGATGCCGGGTACAATGAGCAGTTCTTC. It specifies CASSDAGYNEQFF.

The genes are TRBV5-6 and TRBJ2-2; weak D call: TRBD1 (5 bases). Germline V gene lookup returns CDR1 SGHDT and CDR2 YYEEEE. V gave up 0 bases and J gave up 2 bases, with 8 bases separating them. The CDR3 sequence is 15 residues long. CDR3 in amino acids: CASSLGQGNTGELFF. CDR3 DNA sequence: TGTGCCAGCAGCTTGGGGCAGGGAAACACCGGGGAGCTGTTTTTT.

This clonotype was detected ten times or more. CDR3 protein: CASGFGTGRTDTQYF. The CDR3 region has the DNA TGTGCTAGTGGTTTCGGAACTGGTCGCACAGATACGCAGTATTTT. The chain joins TRBV12-5 to TRBJ2-3; D is unclear. Trimming stripped 3 bases from V and 1 base from J, with 11 bases between. CDR3 size: 15 residues. Looked up from germline, CDR1 is LGHNT and CDR2 is FRNRAP. Full variable domain (rest looked up from reference TRBV12-5 and TRBJ2-3): DARVTQTPRHKVTEMGQEVTMRCQPILGHNTVFWYRQTMMQGLELLAYFRNRAPLDDSGMPKDRFSAEMPDATLATLKIQPSEPRDSAVYFCASGFGTGRTDTQYFGPGTRLTVL.

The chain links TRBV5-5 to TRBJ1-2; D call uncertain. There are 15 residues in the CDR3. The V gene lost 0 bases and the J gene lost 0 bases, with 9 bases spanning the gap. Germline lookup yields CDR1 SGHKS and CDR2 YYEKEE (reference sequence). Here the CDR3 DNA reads TGTGCCAGCAGCTTGGGGACTTTAACTAACTATGGCTACACCTTC. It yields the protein CASSLGTLTNYGYTF.

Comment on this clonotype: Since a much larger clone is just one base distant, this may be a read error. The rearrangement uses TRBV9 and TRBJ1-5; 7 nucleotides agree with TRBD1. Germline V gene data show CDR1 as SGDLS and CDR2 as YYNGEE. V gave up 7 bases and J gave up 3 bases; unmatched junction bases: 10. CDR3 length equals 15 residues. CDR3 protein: CASSEQGLDNQPQHF. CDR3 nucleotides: TGTGCCAGCTCCGAACAGGGGTTGGACAATCAGCCCCAGCATTTT.

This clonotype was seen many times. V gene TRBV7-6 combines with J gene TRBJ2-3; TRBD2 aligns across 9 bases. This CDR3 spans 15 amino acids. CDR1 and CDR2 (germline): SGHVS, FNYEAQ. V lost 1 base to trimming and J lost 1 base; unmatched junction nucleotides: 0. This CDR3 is CASSLVAGGTDTQYF. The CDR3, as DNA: TGTGCCAGCAGCTTAGTAGCGGGAGGCACAGATACGCAGTATTTT.

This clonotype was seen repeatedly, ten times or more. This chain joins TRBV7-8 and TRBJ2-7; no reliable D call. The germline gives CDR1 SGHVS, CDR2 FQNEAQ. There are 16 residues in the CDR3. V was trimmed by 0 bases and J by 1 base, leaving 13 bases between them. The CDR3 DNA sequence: TGTGCCAGCAGCTTAGCATCAGCTACCTCATCCTACGAGCAGTACTTC. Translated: CASSLASATSSYEQYF.

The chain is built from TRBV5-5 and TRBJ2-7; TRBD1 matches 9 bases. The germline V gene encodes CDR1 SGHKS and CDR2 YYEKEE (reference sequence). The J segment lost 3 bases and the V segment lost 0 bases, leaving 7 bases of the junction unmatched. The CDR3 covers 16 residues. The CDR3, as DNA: TGTGCCAGCAGCTTGGCTCCCTCGACAGGGGGCTACGAGCAGTACTTC. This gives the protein CASSLAPSTGGYEQYF. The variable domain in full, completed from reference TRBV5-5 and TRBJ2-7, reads DAGVTQSPTHLIKTRGQQVTLRCSPISGHKSVSWYQQVLGQGPQFIFQYYEKEERGRGNFPDRFSARQFPNYSSELNVNALLLGDSALYLCASSLAPSTGGYEQYFGPGTRLTVT.

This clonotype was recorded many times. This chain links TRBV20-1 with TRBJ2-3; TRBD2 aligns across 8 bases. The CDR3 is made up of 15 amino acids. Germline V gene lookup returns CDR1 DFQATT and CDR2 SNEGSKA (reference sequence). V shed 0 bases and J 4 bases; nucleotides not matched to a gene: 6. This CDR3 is CSARDPGGRSDTQYF. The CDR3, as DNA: TGCAGTGCTAGAGATCCTGGCGGGAGGTCAGATACGCAGTATTTT.

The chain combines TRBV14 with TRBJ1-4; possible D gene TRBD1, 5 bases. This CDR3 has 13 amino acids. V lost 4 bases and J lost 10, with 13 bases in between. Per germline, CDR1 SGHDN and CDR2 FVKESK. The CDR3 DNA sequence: TGTGCCAGCAGCCCGGGACTCCCAGGAAAACTGTTTTTT. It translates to CASSPGLPGKLFF.

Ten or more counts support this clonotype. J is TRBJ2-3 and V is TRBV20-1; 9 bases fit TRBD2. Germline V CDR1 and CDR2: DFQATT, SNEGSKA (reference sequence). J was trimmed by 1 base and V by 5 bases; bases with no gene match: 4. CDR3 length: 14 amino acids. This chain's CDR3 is CSARTSAGTDTQYF. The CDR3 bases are TGCAGTGCTCGGACTAGCGCGGGCACAGATACGCAGTATTTT.

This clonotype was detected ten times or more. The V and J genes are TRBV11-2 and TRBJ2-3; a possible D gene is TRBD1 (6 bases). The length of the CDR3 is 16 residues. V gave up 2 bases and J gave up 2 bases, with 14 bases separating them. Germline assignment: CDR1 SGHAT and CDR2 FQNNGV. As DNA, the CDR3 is TGTGCCAGCAGCTTAAGAACAGGGCTGAACACAGATACGCAGTATTTT. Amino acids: CASSLRTGLNTDTQYF.

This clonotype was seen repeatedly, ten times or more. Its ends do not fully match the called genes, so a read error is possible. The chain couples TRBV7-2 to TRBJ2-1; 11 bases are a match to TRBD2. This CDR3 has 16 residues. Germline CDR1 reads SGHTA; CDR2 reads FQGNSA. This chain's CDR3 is CASSLAPGLADGKRVF. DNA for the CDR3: TGTGCCAGCAGCTTAGCCCCGGGACTAGCGGACGGGAAAAGGGTCTTC.

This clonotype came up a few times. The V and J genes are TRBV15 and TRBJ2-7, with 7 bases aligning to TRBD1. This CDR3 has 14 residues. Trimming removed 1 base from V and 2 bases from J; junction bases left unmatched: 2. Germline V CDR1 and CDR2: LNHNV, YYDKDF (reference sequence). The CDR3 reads CATSRGQGPYEQYF. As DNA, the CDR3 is TGTGCCACCAGCAGAGGACAGGGTCCCTACGAGCAGTACTTC.

The CDR3: CASSQGGDGYTF. DNA for the CDR3: TGTGCCAGCAGCCAAGGGGGCGACGGCTACACCTTC. The V gene is TRBV7-3, the J gene TRBJ1-2; TRBD1 aligns across 7 bases. The CDR3 is made up of 12 amino acids. Germline values: CDR1 SGHTA, CDR2 FQGTGA. The V segment lost 5 bases and the J segment 8 bases; nucleotides outside the gene matches: 5.

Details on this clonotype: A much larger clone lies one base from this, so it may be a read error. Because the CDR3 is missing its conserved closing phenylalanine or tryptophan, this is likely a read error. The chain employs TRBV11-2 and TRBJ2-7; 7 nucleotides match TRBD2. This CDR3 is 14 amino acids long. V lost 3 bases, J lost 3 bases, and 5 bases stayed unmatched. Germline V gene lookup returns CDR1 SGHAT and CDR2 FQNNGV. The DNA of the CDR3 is TGTGCCAGCAGCTTGGCCCTAGCGGACTACGAGCAGTACTCC. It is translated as CASSLALADYEQYS.

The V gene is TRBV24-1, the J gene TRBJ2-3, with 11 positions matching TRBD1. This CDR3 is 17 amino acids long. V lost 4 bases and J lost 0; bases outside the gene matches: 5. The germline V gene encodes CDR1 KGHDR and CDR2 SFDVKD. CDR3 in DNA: TGTGCCACCAGTGAGCCTGGACAGGGGGCAAGCACAGATACGCAGTATTTT. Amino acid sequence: CATSEPGQGASTDTQYF.

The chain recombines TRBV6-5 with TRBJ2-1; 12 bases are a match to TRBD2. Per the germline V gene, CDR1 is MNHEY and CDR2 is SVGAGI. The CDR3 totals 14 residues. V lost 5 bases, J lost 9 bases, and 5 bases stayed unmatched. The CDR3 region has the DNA TGTGCCAGCAGTAACCTAGCGGGGGGGAGTGAGCAGTTCTTC. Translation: CASSNLAGGSEQFF.

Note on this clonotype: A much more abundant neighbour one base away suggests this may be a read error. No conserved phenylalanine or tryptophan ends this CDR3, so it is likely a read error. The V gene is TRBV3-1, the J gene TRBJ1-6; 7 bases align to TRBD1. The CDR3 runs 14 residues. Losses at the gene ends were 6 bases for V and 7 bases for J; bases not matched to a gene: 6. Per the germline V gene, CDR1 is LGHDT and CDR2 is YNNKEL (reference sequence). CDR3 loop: CASSETGRNSPLHS. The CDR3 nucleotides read TGTGCCAGCAGTGAGACAGGGAGAAATTCACCCCTCCACTCT.

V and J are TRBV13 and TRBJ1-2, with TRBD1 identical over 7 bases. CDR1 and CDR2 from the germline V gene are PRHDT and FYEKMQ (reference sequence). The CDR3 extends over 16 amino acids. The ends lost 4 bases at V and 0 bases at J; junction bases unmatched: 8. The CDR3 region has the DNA TGTGCCAGCAGCTCCTGGGGGGACAGTTCTAACTATGGCTACACCTTC. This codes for CASSSWGDSSNYGYTF.

DNA of the CDR3: TGCGCCAGCAGCGTTGACAGGGGCCGCTATGGCTACACCTTC. Translated, it gives CASSVDRGRYGYTF. The chain joins TRBV5-1 to TRBJ1-2; 8 bases are shared with TRBD1. CDR1 is SGHRS, CDR2 YFSETQ, per germline. V was pared by 4 bases and J by 4 bases, with 6 bases of the junction left unmatched. The CDR3 covers 14 residues.

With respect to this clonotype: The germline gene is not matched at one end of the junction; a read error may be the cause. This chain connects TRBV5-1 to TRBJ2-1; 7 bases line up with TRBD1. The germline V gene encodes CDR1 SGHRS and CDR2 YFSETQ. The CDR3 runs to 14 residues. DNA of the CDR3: TGCGCCAGCAGCTCCGGGACAGCATCCTATGAGCAGTCCTTC. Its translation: CASSSGTASYEQSF.

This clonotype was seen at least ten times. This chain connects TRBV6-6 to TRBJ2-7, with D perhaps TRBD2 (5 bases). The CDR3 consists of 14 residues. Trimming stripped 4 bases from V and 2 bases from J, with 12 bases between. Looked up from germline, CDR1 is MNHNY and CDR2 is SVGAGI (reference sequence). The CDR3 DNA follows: TGTGCCAGCAGTTTAATGACGGGGACCTACGAGCAGTACTTC. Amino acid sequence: CASSLMTGTYEQYF.

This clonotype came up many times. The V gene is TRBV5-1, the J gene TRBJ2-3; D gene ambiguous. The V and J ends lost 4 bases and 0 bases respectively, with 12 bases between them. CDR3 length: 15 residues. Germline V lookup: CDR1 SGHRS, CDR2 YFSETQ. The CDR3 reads CASSPAGASTDTQYF. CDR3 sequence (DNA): TGCGCCAGCAGCCCGGCCGGTGCTAGCACAGATACGCAGTATTTT.